A single sample gave rise to the 18 T cell receptor beta chains below, sequenced in a study of shared clonotypes between healthy human individuals. Method: immunoSEQ multiplex PCR; TCRdb's copy keeps in-frame clones and lacks some. The sample includes 2.5 million or so clones, roughly 92% of them seen just once. Sequenced material: naive CD4+ T cells sorted from blood. Subset reported: CD45RA+ positively selected. The receptor source for this set is a man younger than 30 in good health.

The V gene is TRBV5-6, the J gene TRBJ1-2; 7 bases are a match to TRBD1. V gave up 0 bases and J gave up 5 bases; unmatched junction bases: 7. There are 15 residues in the CDR3. Germline V gene lookup returns CDR1 SGHDT and CDR2 YYEEEE. This CDR3 reads CASSLAVGGLYGYTF. DNA for the CDR3: TGTGCCAGCAGCTTGGCGGTAGGGGGCTTGTATGGCTACACCTTC.

The rearrangement links TRBV6-6 to TRBJ1-2, with D maybe TRBD1 (6 bases). The CDR3 runs to 14 residues. The V and J ends lost 1 base and 8 bases respectively, with 14 bases between them. Germline V gives CDR1 MNHNY, CDR2 SVGAGI (reference sequence). DNA for the CDR3: TGTGCCAGCAGTTACTTGGGGGCAGGTAGCGGCTACACCTTC. Translation gives CASSYLGAGSGYTF.

This clone was seen more than once but under ten times. This specimen includes other DNA sequences encoding the same CDR3. The chain carries TRBV19 and TRBJ1-1; 7 positions agree with TRBD1. Looked up from germline, CDR1 is LNHDA and CDR2 is SQIVND (reference sequence). V trimming: 0 bases; J trimming: 5 bases; junction bases outside the gene matches: 0. The CDR3 length is 13 residues. The CDR3 loop is CASSIDRGTEAFF. CDR3 DNA sequence: TGTGCCAGTAGTATAGACAGGGGGACTGAAGCTTTCTTT.

V usage is TRBV5-4 and J usage is TRBJ1-1; D might be TRBD1 (5 bases). V lost 1 base to trimming and J lost 5 bases, with 12 bases between them. Per germline, CDR1 SGHNT and CDR2 YYREEE (reference sequence). The CDR3 runs 14 residues. CDR3 in DNA: TGTGCCAGCAGCTTGCCGGGGGTCGGGACTGAAGCTTTCTTT. Translating gives CASSLPGVGTEAFF. The full variable domain, its missing parts supplied by reference TRBV5-4 and TRBJ1-1, is ETGVTQSPTHLIKTRGQQVTLRCSSQSGHNTVSWYQQALGQGPQFIFQYYREEENGRGNFPPRFSGLQFPNYSSELNVNALELDDSALYLCASSLPGVGTEAFFGQGTRLTVV.

This sequence joins TRBV6-5 and TRBJ2-7; D ambiguous. Trimming left V 5 bases short and J 2 bases short, with 13 bases between. This CDR3 comprises 14 residues. CDR1 and CDR2 (germline): MNHEY, SVGAGI. The CDR3 reads CASSPPARPYEQYF. DNA for the CDR3: TGTGCCAGCAGTCCCCCGGCACGACCCTACGAGCAGTACTTC.

The genes are TRBV7-9 and TRBJ2-7; 8 bases map to TRBD2. Germline assignment: CDR1 SEHNR and CDR2 FQNEAQ (reference sequence). The trim removed 5 bases at V and 1 base at J, leaving 7 bases unmatched. The CDR3 loop spans 15 amino acids. CDR3 loop: CASSPSGGISYEQYF. For the CDR3, the DNA is TGTGCCAGCAGCCCTTCGGGGGGGATATCCTACGAGCAGTACTTC.

The chain combines TRBV6-1 with TRBJ2-1, with 12 bases matching TRBD2. J lost 5 bases, V lost 7 bases, and 6 bases had no gene match. Germline CDR1 and CDR2: MNHNS and SASEGT. The CDR3 has 15 amino acids. As DNA, the CDR3 is TGTGCCAGCACGCTACTAGCGGGGGGCAACAATGAGCAGTTCTTC. It is translated as CASTLLAGGNNEQFF.

The CDR3 protein is CASRKTSGVVTGELFF. The CDR3 bases are TGTGCCAGCAGAAAGACTAGCGGGGTCGTCACCGGGGAGCTGTTTTTT. This sequence joins TRBV5-8 and TRBJ2-2; 11 bases match TRBD2. V trimming: 5 bases; J trimming: 4 bases; junction bases outside the gene matches: 7. The CDR3 is 16 amino acids. Germline CDR1 is SGHTS and CDR2 is YDEGEE.

This rearrangement joins TRBV27 to TRBJ2-7, with a possible D match to TRBD1 (6 bases). The CDR3 is made up of 15 amino acids. The germline V gene encodes CDR1 MNHEY and CDR2 SMNVEV (reference sequence). V was trimmed by 3 bases and J by 2 bases, leaving 14 bases between them. The CDR3 loop is CASSFRGQQAYEQYF. The CDR3 coding sequence is TGTGCCAGCAGTTTCCGCGGACAGCAGGCCTACGAGCAGTACTTC.

The V and J genes are TRBV9 and TRBJ2-3; no reliable D call. The germline V and J ends were trimmed by 3 bases and 4 bases, with 12 bases remaining between them. Germline CDR1 is SGDLS and CDR2 is YYNGEE. The CDR3 is 14 amino acids. CDR3 amino acids: CASSETSLPDTQYF. CDR3 nucleotide sequence: TGTGCCAGCAGCGAGACTTCGCTCCCAGATACGCAGTATTTT.

The chain employs TRBV14 and TRBJ2-7; possibly TRBD1 for D (6 bases). The CDR3 has 13 residues. Germline V gene data show CDR1 as SGHDN and CDR2 as FVKESK. The CDR3: CPQSSGTHYEQYF. As DNA, the CDR3 is TGTCCACAATCTTCCGGGACACACTACGAGCAGTACTTC.

V usage is TRBV6-1 and J usage is TRBJ2-7; a weak D match, TRBD2 (7 bases). Per germline, CDR1 MNHNS and CDR2 SASEGT. The CDR3 runs to 13 residues. Trimming cost V 2 bases and J 5 bases, with 10 bases left between them. The CDR3 DNA sequence: TGTGCCAGCAGTGAACAGGGGAGGGACGAGCAGTACTTC. Amino acids: CASSEQGRDEQYF.

Note on this clone: This CDR3 is also generated by other DNA sequences in the sample. The J gene is TRBJ1-6, the V gene TRBV11-2; D is unresolved. The CDR3 contains 14 residues. V was clipped by 2 bases and J by 10 bases, with 12 bases between them. Germline V lookup: CDR1 SGHAT, CDR2 FQNNGV. CDR3 residues: CASSLTGEGSPLHF. The CDR3 coding sequence is TGTGCCAGCAGCTTAACCGGGGAGGGCTCACCCCTCCACTTT.

The rearrangement links TRBV6-1 to TRBJ1-5, with D unclear. Per germline, CDR1 MNHNS and CDR2 SASEGT. Trimming shortened V by 2 bases and J by 2 bases, and 7 bases separated the two germline ends. There are 14 residues in the CDR3. Here the CDR3 DNA reads TGTGCCAGCAGTGAATCAATAGGCAATCAGCCCCAGCATTTT. Its translation is CASSESIGNQPQHF.

This clone has only one observation. This rearrangement joins TRBV9 to TRBJ1-6; no reliable D call. The CDR3 length is 15 residues. With 4 bases removed from V and 7 bases from J, the gap between germline ends came to 15 bases. Germline lookup yields CDR1 SGDLS and CDR2 YYNGEE. CDR3 amino acids: CASSPVQASNSPLHF. The CDR3 DNA follows: TGTGCCAGCAGCCCCGTCCAGGCCTCCAATTCACCCCTCCACTTT.

CDR3 sequence: CASSPREGTSTDTQYF. As DNA, the CDR3 is TGTGCCAGCAGCCCCAGAGAGGGGACCAGCACAGATACGCAGTATTTT. The rearrangement joins TRBV9 to TRBJ2-3; D could derive from TRBD1 or TRBD2 (5 bases each). The CDR3 has 16 amino acids. Trimming shortened V by 4 bases and J by 0 bases, and 15 bases separated the two germline ends. Germline lookup yields CDR1 SGDLS and CDR2 YYNGEE.

The sample holds one count of this clone. This chain joins TRBV9 and TRBJ2-1; maybe TRBD2 (6 bases). The CDR3 length is 16 residues. V lost 6 bases to trimming and J lost 0 bases, with 16 bases between them. Germline V gene data show CDR1 as SGDLS and CDR2 as YYNGEE. The CDR3: CASTVGAGSSYNEQFF. CDR3 DNA sequence: TGTGCCAGCACGGTCGGTGCGGGGAGCTCCTACAATGAGCAGTTCTTC.

The chain is built from TRBV27 and TRBJ2-3; a possible D gene is TRBD1 (5 bases). Trimming left V 6 bases short and J 4 bases short, with 20 bases between. There are 16 residues in the CDR3. From germline, CDR1 is MNHEY and CDR2 SMNVEV (reference sequence). The CDR3 DNA reads TGTGCCAGCAGCCCCTTGGGGCCCGGAGTATCAGATACGCAGTATTTT. It specifies CASSPLGPGVSDTQYF.